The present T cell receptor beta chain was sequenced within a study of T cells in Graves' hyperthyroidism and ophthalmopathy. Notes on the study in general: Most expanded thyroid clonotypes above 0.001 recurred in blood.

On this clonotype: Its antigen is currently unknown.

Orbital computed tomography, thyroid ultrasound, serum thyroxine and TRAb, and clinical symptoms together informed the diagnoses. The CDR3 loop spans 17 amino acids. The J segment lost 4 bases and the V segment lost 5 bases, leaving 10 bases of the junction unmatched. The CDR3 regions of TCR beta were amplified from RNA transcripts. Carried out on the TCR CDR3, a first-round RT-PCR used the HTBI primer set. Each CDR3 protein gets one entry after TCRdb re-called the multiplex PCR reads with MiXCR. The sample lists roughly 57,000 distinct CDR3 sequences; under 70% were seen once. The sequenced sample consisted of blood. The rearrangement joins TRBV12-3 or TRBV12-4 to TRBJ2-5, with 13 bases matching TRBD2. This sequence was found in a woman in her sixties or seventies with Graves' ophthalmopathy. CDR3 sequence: CASSTWTSGSGAETQYF. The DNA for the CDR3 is TGTGCCAGCAGTACGTGGACTAGCGGGAGCGGGGCAGAGACCCAGTACTTC.